These 18 T cell receptor beta chains came from one sample sequenced in a study of blood T cells in healthy people across ages. The authors ran a second PCR of 7 to 11 cycles using a sample-barcoded 5' primer and a J-beta primer mix. Each CDR3 protein is one row after TCRdb ran MiXCR on the 5' RACE reads. The data hold 1.4 million to 1.5 million distinct CDR3 sequences, with 35% to 45% observed a single time. The specimen was blood. The source of these receptors is a woman between 18 and 29 years old in good health.

The chain uses TRBV12-3 or TRBV12-4 and TRBJ2-4; 8 bases align to TRBD1. This CDR3 region has 20 residues. V was clipped by 2 bases and J by 7 bases; unmatched bases: 22. CDR3 sequence (DNA): TGTGCCAGCAGTTTATTCGATGGGGTTGCCAGGGGGCACGTATATAACATTCAGTACTTC. Its translation: CASSLFDGVARGHVYNIQYF.

V is TRBV11-2 and J is TRBJ2-1, with 11 bases identical to TRBD2. V shed 7 bases, J shed 5 bases, and the junction held 31 bases outside the gene matches. CDR1 and CDR2 from the germline V gene are SGHAT and FQNNGV. The CDR3 sequence is 23 residues long. The CDR3 loop is CASTTSLWVASGRSGGKHNEQFF. The CDR3 region has the DNA TGTGCCAGCACCACCTCGTTGTGGGTGGCTAGCGGGAGGTCAGGGGGAAAACACAATGAGCAGTTCTTC. Full variable domain (missing parts from reference TRBV11-2 and TRBJ2-1): EAGVAQSPRYKIIEKRQSVAFWCNPISGHATLYWYQQILGQGPKLLIQFQNNGVVDDSQLPKDRFSAERLKGVDSTLKIQPAKLEDSAVYLCASTTSLWVASGRSGGKHNEQFFGPGTRLTVL.

The CDR3 spells CASRAGTSTYNEQYF. The CDR3 region has the DNA TGTGCCAGCAGAGCCGGGACTTCTACCTACAATGAGCAGTACTTC. This chain connects TRBV27 to TRBJ2-7, with D perhaps TRBD2 (6 bases). Germline V gives CDR1 MNHEY, CDR2 SMNVEV (reference sequence). The CDR3 is 15 residues long. V lost 6 bases to trimming and J lost 7 bases, with 22 bases between them.

The rearrangement links TRBV11-2 to TRBJ1-1; no definite D call. Germline V gene data show CDR1 as SGHAT and CDR2 as FQNNGV. Trimming pared 6 bases from V and 3 bases from J, leaving 14 bases between. This CDR3 has 14 amino acids. CDR3 loop: CASSHIRVDTEAFF. In DNA, the CDR3 is TGTGCCAGCAGTCACATTAGGGTAGACACTGAAGCTTTCTTT.

This clonotype was observed a handful of times. This rearrangement joins TRBV30 to TRBJ2-1; D unresolved. V dropped 2 bases and J dropped 0 bases, with 5 bases sitting between them. The CDR3 covers 13 residues. Germline CDR1 is GTSNPN and CDR2 is SVGIG (reference sequence). DNA for the CDR3: TGTGCCTGGAGTCGGAGCTCCTACAATGAGCAGTTCTTC. This gives the protein CAWSRSSYNEQFF. The whole variable domain, filled in from reference TRBV30 and TRBJ2-1, reads SQTIHQWPATLVQPVGSPLSLECTVEGTSNPNLYWYRQAAGRGLQLLFYSVGIGQISSEVPQNLSASRPQDRQFILSSKKLLLSDSGFYLCAWSRSSYNEQFFGPGTRLTVL.

Points on this clonotype: It may be a read error: a sequence one base away is much more abundant. The rearrangement links TRBV20-1 to TRBJ2-5; D not resolved. With the DNA end fitting TRBJ2-4 better, the J assignment may be wrong. The CDR3 length is 13 residues. The germline gives CDR1 DFQATT, CDR2 SNEGSKA (reference sequence). The CDR3 loop reads CSALGGGKDIQYF. The CDR3 region has the DNA TGCAGTGCCCTCGGCGGCGGAAAAGACATTCAGTACTTC.

The V and J genes are TRBV10-3 and TRBJ1-1; no clear D gene. Germline V gene lookup returns CDR1 ENHRY and CDR2 SYGVKD. This CDR3 spans 15 amino acids. The V and J ends lost 6 bases and 4 bases respectively, with 18 bases between them. CDR3 DNA: TGTGCCATCAGGCAGGACCGGGCGGGTGGCACTGAAGCTTTCTTT. The encoded protein is CAIRQDRAGGTEAFF.

This clonotype was picked up a small number of times. The V call is TRBV9, the J call TRBJ2-1, with TRBD1 matching over 9 bases. V lost 4 bases and J lost 12; bases outside the gene matches: 8. Germline loops: CDR1 SGDLS, CDR2 YYNGEE. The CDR3 is made up of 13 amino acids. CDR3 coding DNA: TGTGCCAGCAGCTCCACCGACAGGGGGATGCAGTTCTTC. This translates into CASSSTDRGMQFF.

The gene calls are TRBV7-8 and TRBJ2-3; 7 bases align to TRBD2. The junction had 23 bases not matched to a gene; V was cut back by 5 bases and J by 3 bases. Per the germline V gene, CDR1 is SGHVS and CDR2 is FQNEAQ. The CDR3 has 20 amino acids. CDR3 loop: CASSPRGGSGVTIRTDTQYF. The CDR3 region has the DNA TGTGCCAGCAGCCCGCGGGGCGGGAGCGGGGTGACGATTCGAACAGATACGCAGTATTTT. The entire variable domain, with the rest obtained from reference TRBV7-8 and TRBJ2-3, is as follows: GAGVSQSPRYKVAKRGQDVALRCDPISGHVSLFWYQQALGQGPEFLTYFQNEAQLDKSGLPSDRFFAERPEGSVSTLKIQRTQQEDSAVYLCASSPRGGSGVTIRTDTQYFGPGTRLTVL.

In its sample, this clonotype was seen a few times. V usage is TRBV6-6 and J usage is TRBJ1-2; D call uncertain. This CDR3 has 13 amino acids. Germline CDR1 reads MNHNY; CDR2 reads SVGAGI (reference sequence). Trimming took off 0 bases at V and 4 bases at J, with 6 bases between the two ends. The CDR3, as DNA: TGTGCCAGCAGTTACTCCGCCACCTATGGCTACACCTTC. Translating gives CASSYSATYGYTF.

This rearrangement joins TRBV4-1 to TRBJ2-7, with 9 bases fitting TRBD2. V dropped 4 bases and J dropped 6; count of bases not matched to a gene: 10. The germline gives CDR1 MGHRA, CDR2 YSYEKL. The CDR3 has 15 amino acids. The CDR3 nucleotides are TGCGCCAGCAGCCTAAATAGCGGGAGTATGGGCGAGCAGTACTTC. Its translation is CASSLNSGSMGEQYF.

This clonotype was seen a few times. In DNA form, the CDR3 reads TGTGCCAGCAGTCTGAGGGAGTGGGGATTAGCGGGAGGTGGGAATGAGCAGTTCTTC. Translating it yields CASSLREWGLAGGGNEQFF. The genes are TRBV6-1 and TRBJ2-1, with 10 bases identical to TRBD2. The CDR3 contains 19 residues. Trimming removed 5 bases from V and 7 bases from J; junction bases left unmatched: 20. CDR1 and CDR2 from the germline V gene are MNHNS and SASEGT.

Notes on this clonotype: An end of the junction differs from the germline gene, which may be a read error. The genes are TRBV15 and TRBJ1-1; 7 bases are shared with TRBD1. The length of the CDR3 is 17 residues. The germline gives CDR1 LNHNV, CDR2 YYDKDF (reference sequence). The CDR3 here is CATSYTWTGFGDTEVFF. The CDR3 DNA reads as TGTGCCACCAGCTATACCTGGACAGGCTTCGGCGACACTGAAGTTTTCTTT. The full variable domain, completed using reference TRBV15 and TRBJ1-1, is DAMVIQNPRYQVTQFGKPVTLSCSQTLNHNVMYWYQQKSSQAPKLLFHYYDKDFNNEADTPDNFQSRRPNTSFCFLDIRSPGLGDTAMYLCATSYTWTGFGDTEVFFGQGTRLTVV.

This chain joins TRBV7-9 and TRBJ1-4; weak D call: TRBD1 (6 bases). The germline V and J ends were trimmed by 1 base and 12 bases, with 15 bases remaining between them. Germline CDR1 reads SEHNR; CDR2 reads FQNEAQ (reference sequence). CDR3 size: 14 residues. CDR3 protein: CASSLGTASQELFF. The CDR3 nucleotides are TGTGCCAGCAGCTTAGGGACAGCCAGCCAAGAACTGTTTTTT.

This clonotype was observed at least ten times. V usage is TRBV6-4 and J usage is TRBJ2-1; D is possibly TRBD1 or TRBD2 (6 bases each). Trimming took off 6 bases at V and 6 bases at J, with 18 bases between the two ends. Germline V CDR1 and CDR2: MRHNA, SNTAGT. CDR3 length: 15 amino acids. The CDR3 sequence: CASSKRGEPPNEQFF. In DNA, the CDR3 is TGTGCCAGCAGCAAGAGGGGGGAGCCCCCCAATGAGCAGTTCTTC.

This rearrangement joins TRBV4-1 to TRBJ2-5; 8 nucleotides match TRBD1. Germline assignment: CDR1 MGHRA and CDR2 YSYEKL. The ends lost 0 bases at V and 11 bases at J; junction bases unmatched: 14. This CDR3 is built from 16 residues. The CDR3 region is CASSQELGQGAGEQYF. The CDR3 region has the DNA TGCGCCAGCAGCCAAGAGCTGGGGCAGGGGGCCGGGGAGCAGTACTTC.

The chain has TRBV28 and TRBJ1-2, with a weak D call TRBD1 (6 bases). Trimming cost V 6 bases and J 10 bases, with 15 bases left between them. Germline V CDR1 and CDR2: MDHEN, SYDVKM. CDR3 length equals 12 residues. The CDR3 region has the DNA TGTGCCAGCAGCCCGGGGACATTTGACTACACCTTC. Its protein is CASSPGTFDYTF.

This clonotype was seen a single time. V is TRBV4-2 and J is TRBJ1-5; D gene ambiguous. The CDR3 covers 15 residues. Germline CDR1 and CDR2: LGHNA and YNFKEQ. Trimming shortened V by 5 bases and J by 0 bases, and 11 bases separated the two germline ends. The CDR3 loop reads CASSTAADSNQPQHF. The DNA for the CDR3 is TGTGCCAGCAGCACCGCTGCGGATAGCAATCAGCCCCAGCATTTT.